This T cell receptor beta chain is drawn from a study of blood T cell repertoires in COVID-19. Across the study: Sites across the United States, Italy and Spain contributed samples from acute and convalescent COVID-19. T cells, B-cell-depleted T cells, or PBMCs supplied cDNA or gDNA.

CDR1 is GTSNPN, CDR2 SVGIG, per germline (reference sequence). Trimming left V 1 base short and J 1 base short, with 4 bases between. The CDR3 loop spans 13 amino acids. Patients from Seattle were sampled longitudinally, starting during active infection. How the authors handled the data: Reference gene primer amplification gave estimated nucleated cell counts. Only in-frame clones appear in the TCRdb table, and some are missing; sequencing was by immunoSEQ multiplex PCR. V and J calls and clone size are those listed in that table; D and trimming were worked out from the DNA. Of approximately 230,000 clones listed, about nine tenths are singletons.

The sequence was obtained from a woman aged 25 to 45 with COVID-19, enrolled during active disease. What was sequenced was peripheral blood. V gene TRBV30 combines with J gene TRBJ2-2; D remains unclear. CDR3 protein: CAWSAGNTGELFF. In nucleotides, the CDR3 is TGTGCCTGGAGTGCCGGGAACACCGGGGAGCTGTTTTTT.